A selection of T cell receptor beta chains follows, all from one sample in a study of blood T cell repertoires in COVID-19. Assay: immunoSEQ multiplex PCR; the TCRdb copy retains only in-frame clones and omits some. The sample carries 90,000 to 120,000 clones, over 80% recorded once. The sequencing sample was made of peripheral blood. The receptors come from a woman in her 70s with acute or convalescent COVID-19. CDR3s include the opening cysteine and the closing phenylalanine or tryptophan. A D gene is named only where the DNA matches it firmly. Clone size appears in some rows only: once, few, many, or a class for an expanded clone.

j_call,cdr3_length,v_call,clone_size,d_call,cdr3_aa,cdr3_nt
TRBJ1-5,14,TRBV19,-,TRBD1,CASSMPGQLQPQHF,TGTGCCAGTAGTATGCCGGGACAGCTTCAGCCCCAGCATTTT
TRBJ1-1,14,TRBV5-1,many,-,CASSQGLPNTEAFF,TGCGCCAGCAGCCAGGGACTCCCGAACACTGAAGCTTTCTTT
TRBJ1-6,13,TRBV6-2/TRBV6-3,once,-,CASSYSSNSPLHF,TGTGCCAGCAGTTACTCGTCGAATTCACCCCTCCACTTT
TRBJ1-6,13,TRBV6-5,-,-,CASGTTGGSPLHF,TGTGCCAGCGGGACTACGGGCGGTTCACCCCTCCACTTT
TRBJ1-1,16,TRBV18,-,-,CASSPMVAGRGTEAFF,TGTGCCAGCTCACCAATGGTGGCAGGGCGGGGTACTGAAGCTTTCTTT
TRBJ1-2,16,TRBV7-8,-,TRBD1,CASSLDRIAMGYGYTF,TGTGCCAGCAGCTTGGACAGGATAGCGATGGGTTATGGCTACACCTTC
TRBJ1-2,16,TRBV3-1/TRBV3-2,few,TRBD1,CASSQVGTGRGYGYTF,TGTGCCAGCAGCCAAGTCGGGACAGGACGTGGGTATGGCTACACCTTC
TRBJ2-7,13,TRBV28,-,-,CASLRRAAYEQYF,TGTGCCAGCCTGAGACGAGCGGCCTACGAGCAGTACTTC
TRBJ1-2,14,TRBV6-2/TRBV6-3,few,-,CASSYEGWDYGYTF,TGTGCCAGCAGTTACGAGGGTTGGGACTATGGCTACACCTTC
TRBJ1-1,15,TRBV4-2,-,TRBD1,CASSPRTGGETEAFF,TGTGCCAGCAGCCCCCGGACAGGGGGAGAGACTGAAGCTTTCTTT
TRBJ1-2,14,TRBV2,-,TRBD1,CASSAGQGARGYTF,TGTGCCAGCAGTGCGGGACAGGGGGCAAGGGGCTACACCTTC
TRBJ1-4,15,TRBV28,few,-,CASSFVQGRNEKLFF,TGTGCCAGCAGTTTCGTTCAGGGCCGTAATGAAAAACTGTTTTTT
TRBJ1-5,14,TRBV19,once,TRBD1,CASSDTGGEQPQHF,TGTGCCAGTAGCGATACAGGGGGAGAACAGCCCCAGCATTTT
TRBJ1-1,12,TRBV28,-,-,CAGGGMNTEAFF,TGTGCCGGCGGGGGTATGAACACTGAAGCTTTCTTT
TRBJ1-6,14,TRBV2,-,-,CASSARDTNSPLHF,TGTGCCAGCAGTGCCAGGGACACAAATTCACCCCTCCACTTT
TRBJ2-7,13,TRBV23-1,-,-,CASRRLGIYEQYF,TGCGCCAGCAGGAGACTAGGAATCTACGAGCAGTACTTC
TRBJ1-1,16,TRBV19,-,-,CASSPPGGGFGNEAFF,TGTGCCAGTAGTCCGCCGGGGGGCGGGTTCGGAAATGAAGCTTTCTTT
TRBJ1-2,14,TRBV30,-,-,CAWGQGQRNYGYTF,TGTGCCTGGGGTCAAGGACAGCGAAACTATGGCTACACCTTC
TRBJ1-1,15,TRBV3-1/TRBV3-2,-,-,CASSQETGWRTEAFF,TGTGCCAGCAGCCAAGAAACAGGGTGGCGCACTGAAGCTTTCTTT
TRBJ2-4,14,TRBV28,-,-,CASSLYGSRNIQYF,TGTGCCAGCAGTTTATACGGGTCAAGGAACATTCAGTACTTC
TRBJ1-5,15,TRBV19,few,TRBD1,CASSMSGGRNQPQHF,TGTGCCAGTAGTATGTCAGGGGGCCGCAATCAGCCCCAGCATTTT
TRBJ1-1,14,TRBV6-6,-,TRBD1,CASSQAGGTSTAFF,TGTGCCAGCAGTCAGGCAGGGGGCACGTCTACGGCTTTCTTT
TRBJ1-1,15,TRBV7-2,-,-,CASSPGSTRNTEAFF,TGTGCCAGCAGCCCAGGGTCTACAAGGAACACTGAAGCTTTCTTT
TRBJ2-1,13,TRBV7-3,-,-,CASSLQGSNEQFF,TGTGCCAGCAGCTTACAGGGCTCCAATGAGCAGTTCTTC
TRBJ2-7,14,TRBV3-1/TRBV3-2,-,-,CASSQGLDLYEQYF,TGTGCCAGCAGCCAAGGGCTAGACCTATACGAGCAGTACTTC
TRBJ2-2,14,TRBV27,-,TRBD2,CASRGTSRFGELFF,TGTGCCAGCAGGGGGACTAGTCGGTTCGGGGAGCTGTTTTTT
TRBJ2-1,15,TRBV7-3,-,-,CASSPGGLSYNEQFF,TGTGCCAGCAGTCCCGGGGGGCTCTCCTACAATGAGCAGTTCTTC
TRBJ2-5,17,TRBV19,few,TRBD2,CASSIDSSGSWEETQYF,TGTGCCAGTAGTATCGACTCTAGCGGGAGTTGGGAAGAGACCCAGTACTTC
TRBJ2-7,15,TRBV5-1,-,TRBD2,CASSLWLAGDNEQYF,TGCGCCAGCAGCTTGTGGTTAGCGGGAGACAACGAGCAGTACTTC
TRBJ2-5,19,TRBV21-1,-,-,CASSKEGLGQEGMGETQYF,TGTGCCAGCAGCAAAGAGGGACTAGGACAGGAGGGCATGGGGGAGACCCAGTACTTC
TRBJ1-5,14,TRBV19,-,-,CASSRAGSPQPQHF,TGTGCCAGTAGCCGAGCAGGTTCTCCTCAGCCCCAGCATTTT